This TCR beta chain emerged from a study of blood T cell repertoires in COVID-19. Overall study context: Sites across the United States, Italy and Spain contributed samples from acute and convalescent COVID-19.

Per the original methods: Estimates of nucleated cell counts were drawn from the amplification of reference gene primers. This table comes from immunoSEQ multiplex PCR, and its TCRdb copy is limited to in-frame clones, with some not included. V, J and clone size are taken as reported in that table, and D and trimming were inferred from the DNA itself. The sample shows more than 250,000 clones, approximately 90% of them seen only once. This CDR3 is 15 amino acids long. J was trimmed by 8 bases and V by 5 bases; bases with no gene match: 10. CDR1 MNHEY and CDR2 SMNVEV come from the germline V gene (reference sequence).

The source material was PBMCs or T cells enriched from blood (not recorded which). This TCR was recovered from a woman between 40 and 50 years old who had recovered from COVID-19. The chain recombines TRBV27 with TRBJ1-2; 11 bases are a match to TRBD1. CDR3 in DNA: TGTGCCAGCAGTATTACACGGGGACAGGGGGGCGGCTACACCTTC. This gives the protein CASSITRGQGGGYTF.